The clone carrying this TCR beta chain turned up a few times. The sample comes from a study of T cell changes during pregnancy in multiple sclerosis. Clones were sequenced by immunoSEQ multiplex PCR, and TCRdb holds only the in-frame ones, with some missing. The data contain more than 85,000 clones, more than 80% of them seen just once; the ten biggest clones take up around 1.2%. Germline trimming cut 5 bases from V and 3 bases from J; bases unmatched to any gene: 5. The CDR3 extends over 14 amino acids. Germline CDR1 reads MNHEY; CDR2 reads SVGAGI. The sequencing used peripheral blood, collected in the second trimester of pregnancy. The gene calls are TRBV6-5 and TRBJ2-7; 9 bases align to TRBD1. This sequence originates from a female donor with multiple sclerosis, enrolled in a pregnancy study. CDR3 DNA sequence: TGTGCCAGCAGTACTGACAGGGGGAACTACGAGCAGTACTTC. Residues: CASSTDRGNYEQYF.